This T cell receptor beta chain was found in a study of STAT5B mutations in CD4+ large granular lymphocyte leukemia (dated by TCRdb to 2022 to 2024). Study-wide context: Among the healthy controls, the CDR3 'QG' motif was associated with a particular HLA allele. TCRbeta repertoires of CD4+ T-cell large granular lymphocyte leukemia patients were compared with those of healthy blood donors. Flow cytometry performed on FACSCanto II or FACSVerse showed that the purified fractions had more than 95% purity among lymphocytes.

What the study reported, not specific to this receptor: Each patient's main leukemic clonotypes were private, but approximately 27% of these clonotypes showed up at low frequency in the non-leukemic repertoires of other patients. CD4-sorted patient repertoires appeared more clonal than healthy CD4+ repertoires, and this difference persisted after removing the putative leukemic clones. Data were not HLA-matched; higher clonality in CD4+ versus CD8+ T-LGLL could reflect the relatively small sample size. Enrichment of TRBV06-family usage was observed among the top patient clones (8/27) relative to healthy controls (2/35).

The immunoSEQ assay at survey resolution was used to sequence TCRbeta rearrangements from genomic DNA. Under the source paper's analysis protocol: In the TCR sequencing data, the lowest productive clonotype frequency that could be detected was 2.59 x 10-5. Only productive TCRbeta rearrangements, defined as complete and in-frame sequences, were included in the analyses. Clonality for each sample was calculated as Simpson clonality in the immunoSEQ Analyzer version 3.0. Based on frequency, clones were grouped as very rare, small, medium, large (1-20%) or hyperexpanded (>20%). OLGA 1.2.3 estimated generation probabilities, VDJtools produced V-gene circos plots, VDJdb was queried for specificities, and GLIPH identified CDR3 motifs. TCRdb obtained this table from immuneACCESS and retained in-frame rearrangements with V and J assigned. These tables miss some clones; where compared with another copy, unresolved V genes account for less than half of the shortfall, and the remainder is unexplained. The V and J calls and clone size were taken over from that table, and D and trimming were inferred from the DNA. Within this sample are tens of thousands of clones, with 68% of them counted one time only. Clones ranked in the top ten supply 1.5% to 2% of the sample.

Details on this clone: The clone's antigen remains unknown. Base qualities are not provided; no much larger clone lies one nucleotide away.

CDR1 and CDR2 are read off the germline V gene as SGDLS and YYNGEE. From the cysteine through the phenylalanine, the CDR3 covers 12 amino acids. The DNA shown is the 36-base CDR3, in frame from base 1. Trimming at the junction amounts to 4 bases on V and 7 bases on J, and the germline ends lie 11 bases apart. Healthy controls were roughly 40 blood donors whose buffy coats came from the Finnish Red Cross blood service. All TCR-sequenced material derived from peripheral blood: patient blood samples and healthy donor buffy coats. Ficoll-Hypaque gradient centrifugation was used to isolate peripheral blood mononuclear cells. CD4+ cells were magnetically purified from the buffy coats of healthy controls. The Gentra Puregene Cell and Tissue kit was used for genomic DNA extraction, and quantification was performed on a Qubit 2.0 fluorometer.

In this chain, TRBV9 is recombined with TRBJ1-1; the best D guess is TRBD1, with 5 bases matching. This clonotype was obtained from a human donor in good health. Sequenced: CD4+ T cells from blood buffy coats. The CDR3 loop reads CASSPRGGEAFF. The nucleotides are TGTGCCAGCAGCCCGCGGGGCGGTGAAGCTTTCTTT. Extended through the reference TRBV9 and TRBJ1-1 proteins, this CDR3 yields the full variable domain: DSGVTQTPKHLITATGQRVTLRCSPRSGDLSVYWYQQSLDQGLQFLIQYYNGEERAKGNILERFSAQQFPDLHSELNLSSLELGDSALYFCASSPRGGEAFFGQGTRLTVV.